The sequence of this T cell receptor beta chain was determined in a study of shared clonotypes between healthy human individuals. Study context: CD4 naive and CD4 memory each took three plates per donor, while CD8 naive took two and CD8 memory one. Broader study findings: Clonotypes shared by all four donors outscored non-shared clonotypes in generation probability. Larger richness was generally estimated for naive than memory subsets.

TCRdb keeps only in-frame clones here, not all; method: immunoSEQ multiplex PCR. Of some 1 million clones listed, around 76% were seen once; the top ten hold roughly 1.4%. This clone was recorded a few times. Its antigen is not known. Germline-derived CDR1 and CDR2 are SQVTM and ANQGSEA. The CDR3 is 11 amino acids. The ends were cut back, 4 bases at V and 6 bases at J, with 10 bases in the middle. V usage is TRBV29-1 and J usage is TRBJ2-7; D might be TRBD2 (5 bases). Sequencing was performed on memory CD4+ T cells sorted from blood. Stated subset: CD45RA-negative fraction. The TCR originated in a man aged 18 to 30 in good health. CDR3 residues: CSVGGFGEQYF. The CDR3 DNA reads TGCAGCGTTGGAGGGTTCGGCGAGCAGTACTTC.